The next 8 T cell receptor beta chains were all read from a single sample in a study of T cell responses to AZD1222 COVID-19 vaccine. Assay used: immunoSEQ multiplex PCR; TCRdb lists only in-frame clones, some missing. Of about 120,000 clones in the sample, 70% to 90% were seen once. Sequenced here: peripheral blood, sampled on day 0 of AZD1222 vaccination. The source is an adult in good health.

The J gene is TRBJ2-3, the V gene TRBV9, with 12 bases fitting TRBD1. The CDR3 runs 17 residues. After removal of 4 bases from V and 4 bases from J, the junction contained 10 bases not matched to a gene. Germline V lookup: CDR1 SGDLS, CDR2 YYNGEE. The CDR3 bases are TGTGCCAGCAGCCCCCGAGCGGGACAGGGGGCCCCAGATACGCAGTATTTT. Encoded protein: CASSPRAGQGAPDTQYF.

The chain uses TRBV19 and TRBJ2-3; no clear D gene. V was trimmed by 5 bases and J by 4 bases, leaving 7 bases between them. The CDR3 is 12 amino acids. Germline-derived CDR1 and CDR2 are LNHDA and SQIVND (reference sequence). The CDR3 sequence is CASSHLSDTQYF. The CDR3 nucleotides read TGTGCCAGTAGTCATTTATCAGATACGCAGTATTTT.

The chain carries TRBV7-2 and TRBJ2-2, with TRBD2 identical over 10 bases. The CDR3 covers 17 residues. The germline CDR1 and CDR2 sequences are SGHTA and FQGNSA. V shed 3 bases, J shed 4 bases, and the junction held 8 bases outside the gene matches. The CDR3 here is CASSFLGLANPTGELFF. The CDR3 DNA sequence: TGTGCCAGCAGCTTCCTGGGACTAGCGAACCCCACCGGGGAGCTGTTTTTT.

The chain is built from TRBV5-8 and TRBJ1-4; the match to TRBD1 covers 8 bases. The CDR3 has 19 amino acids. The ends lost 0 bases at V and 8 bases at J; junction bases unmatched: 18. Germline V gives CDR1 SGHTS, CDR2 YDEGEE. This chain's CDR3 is CASSLVRSAGGSVKEKLFF. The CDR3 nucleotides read TGTGCCAGCAGCTTGGTCAGGTCGGCAGGGGGCTCGGTAAAGGAAAAACTGTTTTTT.

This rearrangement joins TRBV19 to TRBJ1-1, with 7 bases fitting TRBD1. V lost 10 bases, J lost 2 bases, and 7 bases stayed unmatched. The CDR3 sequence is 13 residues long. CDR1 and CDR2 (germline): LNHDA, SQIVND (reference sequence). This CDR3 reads CAIRDRRNTEAFF. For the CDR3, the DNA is TGTGCCATCCGGGACAGACGTAACACTGAAGCTTTCTTT. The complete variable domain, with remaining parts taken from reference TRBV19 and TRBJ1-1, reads DGGITQSPKYLFRKEGQNVTLSCEQNLNHDAMYWYRQDPGQGLRLIYYSQIVNDFQKGDIAEGYSVSREKKESFPLTVTSAQKNPTAFYLCAIRDRRNTEAFFGQGTRLTVV.

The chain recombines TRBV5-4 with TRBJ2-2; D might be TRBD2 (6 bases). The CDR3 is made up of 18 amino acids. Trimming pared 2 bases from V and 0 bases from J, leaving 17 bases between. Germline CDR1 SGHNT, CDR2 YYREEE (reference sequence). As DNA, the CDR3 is TGTGCCAGCAGCTTCCGGCGGGACCGACCTTCGAACACCGGGGAGCTGTTTTTT. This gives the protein CASSFRRDRPSNTGELFF.

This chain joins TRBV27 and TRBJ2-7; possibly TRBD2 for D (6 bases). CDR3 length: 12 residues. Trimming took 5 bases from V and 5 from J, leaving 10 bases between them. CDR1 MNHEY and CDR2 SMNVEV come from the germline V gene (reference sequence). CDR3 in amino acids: CASSPGLNEQYF. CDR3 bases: TGTGCCAGCAGTCCCGGACTAAACGAGCAGTACTTC.

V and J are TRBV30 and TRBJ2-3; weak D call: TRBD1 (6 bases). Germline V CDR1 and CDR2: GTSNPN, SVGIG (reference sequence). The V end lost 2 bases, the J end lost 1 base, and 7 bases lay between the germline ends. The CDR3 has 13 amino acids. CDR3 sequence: CAWSPGGTDTQYF. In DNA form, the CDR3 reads TGTGCCTGGAGTCCAGGGGGCACAGATACGCAGTATTTT.